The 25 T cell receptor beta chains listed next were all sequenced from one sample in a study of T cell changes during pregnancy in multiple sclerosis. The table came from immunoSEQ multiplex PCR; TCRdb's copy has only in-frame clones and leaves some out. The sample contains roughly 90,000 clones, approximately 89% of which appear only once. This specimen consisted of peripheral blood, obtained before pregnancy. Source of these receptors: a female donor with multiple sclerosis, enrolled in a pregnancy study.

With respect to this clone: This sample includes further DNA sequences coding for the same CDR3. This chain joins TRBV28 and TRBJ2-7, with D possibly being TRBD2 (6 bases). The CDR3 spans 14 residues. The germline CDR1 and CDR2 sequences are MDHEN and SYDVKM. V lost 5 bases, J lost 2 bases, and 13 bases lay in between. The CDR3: CASSLGLVPYEQYF. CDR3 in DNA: TGTGCCAGCAGTCTGGGACTCGTACCCTACGAGCAGTACTTC.

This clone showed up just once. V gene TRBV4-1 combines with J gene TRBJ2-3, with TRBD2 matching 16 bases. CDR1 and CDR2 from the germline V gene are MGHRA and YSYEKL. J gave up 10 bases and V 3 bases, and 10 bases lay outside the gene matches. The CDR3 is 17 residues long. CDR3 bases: TGCGCCAGCAGCCAGTTCCCGGGACTAGCGGGGGGGAGATCGCAGTATTTT. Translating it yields CASSQFPGLAGGRSQYF.

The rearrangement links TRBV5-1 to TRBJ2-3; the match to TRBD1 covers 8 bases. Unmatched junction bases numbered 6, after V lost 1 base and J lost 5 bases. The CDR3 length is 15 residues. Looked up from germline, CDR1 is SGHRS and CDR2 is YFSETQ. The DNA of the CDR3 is TGCGCCAGCAGCTTGAACAACAGGGGGTTAGATACGCAGTATTTT. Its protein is CASSLNNRGLDTQYF.

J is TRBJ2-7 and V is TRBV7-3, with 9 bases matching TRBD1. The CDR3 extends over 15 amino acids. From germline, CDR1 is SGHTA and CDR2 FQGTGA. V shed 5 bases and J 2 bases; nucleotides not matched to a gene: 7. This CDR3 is CASSLQTGGPYEQYF. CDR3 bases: TGTGCCAGCAGCCTACAGACAGGGGGACCCTACGAGCAGTACTTC.

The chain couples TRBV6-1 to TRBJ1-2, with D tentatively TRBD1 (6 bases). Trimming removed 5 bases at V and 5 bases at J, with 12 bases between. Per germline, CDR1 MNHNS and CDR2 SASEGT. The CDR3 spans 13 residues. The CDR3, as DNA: TGTGCCAGCAGTATACGACAGGAATATGGCTACACCTTC. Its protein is CASSIRQEYGYTF.

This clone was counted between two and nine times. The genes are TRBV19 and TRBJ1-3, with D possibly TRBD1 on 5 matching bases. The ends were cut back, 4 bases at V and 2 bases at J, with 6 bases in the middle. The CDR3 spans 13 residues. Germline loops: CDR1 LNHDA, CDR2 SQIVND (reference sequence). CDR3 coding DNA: TGTGCCAGTAGTACAGGGACTGGAAACACCATATATTTT. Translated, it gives CASSTGTGNTIYF.

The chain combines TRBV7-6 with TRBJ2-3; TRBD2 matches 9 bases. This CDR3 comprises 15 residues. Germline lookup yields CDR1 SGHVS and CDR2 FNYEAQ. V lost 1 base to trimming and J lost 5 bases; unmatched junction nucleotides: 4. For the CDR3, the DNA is TGTGCCAGCAGCTTAGGCGGGGGGGCCTTAGATACGCAGTATTTT. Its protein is CASSLGGGALDTQYF.

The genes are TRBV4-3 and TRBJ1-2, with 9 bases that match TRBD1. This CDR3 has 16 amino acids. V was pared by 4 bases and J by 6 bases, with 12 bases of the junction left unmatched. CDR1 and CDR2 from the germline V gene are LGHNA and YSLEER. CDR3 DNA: TGCGCCAGCAGCCTTGACGGACAGGGGCCTCCCCATGGCTACACCTTC. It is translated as CASSLDGQGPPHGYTF.

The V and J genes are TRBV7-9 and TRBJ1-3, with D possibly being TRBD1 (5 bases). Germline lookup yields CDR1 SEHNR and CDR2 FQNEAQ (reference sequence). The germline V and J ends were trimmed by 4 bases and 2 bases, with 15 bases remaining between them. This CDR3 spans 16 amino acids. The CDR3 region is CASSSGRLRPGNTIYF. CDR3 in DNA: TGTGCCAGCAGCTCAGGGAGGTTACGTCCTGGAAACACCATATATTTT.

CDR3: CASGSTPGHNSGNTIYF. Here the CDR3 DNA reads TGTGCTAGTGGTTCTACACCGGGACACAACTCTGGAAACACCATATATTTT. The V and J genes are TRBV12-5 and TRBJ1-3; tentatively, D is TRBD1 (6 bases). The CDR3 is 17 amino acids. The germline CDR1 and CDR2 sequences are LGHNT and FRNRAP. Trimming cost V 4 bases and J 0 bases, with 16 bases left between them.

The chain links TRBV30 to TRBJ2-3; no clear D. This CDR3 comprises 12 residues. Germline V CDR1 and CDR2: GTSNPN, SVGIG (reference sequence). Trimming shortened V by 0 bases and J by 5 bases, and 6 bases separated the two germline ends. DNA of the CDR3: TGTGCCTGGAGTGTTTCAGAAGATACGCAGTATTTT. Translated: CAWSVSEDTQYF. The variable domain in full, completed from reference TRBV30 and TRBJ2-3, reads SQTIHQWPATLVQPVGSPLSLECTVEGTSNPNLYWYRQAAGRGLQLLFYSVGIGQISSEVPQNLSASRPQDRQFILSSKKLLLSDSGFYLCAWSVSEDTQYFGPGTRLTVL.

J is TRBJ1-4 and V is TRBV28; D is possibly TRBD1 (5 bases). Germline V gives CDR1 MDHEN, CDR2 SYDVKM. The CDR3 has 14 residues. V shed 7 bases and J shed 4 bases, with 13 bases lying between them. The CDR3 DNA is TGTGCCAGCACCCGGGGGTGGAGTAATGAAAAACTGTTTTTT. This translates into CASTRGWSNEKLFF.

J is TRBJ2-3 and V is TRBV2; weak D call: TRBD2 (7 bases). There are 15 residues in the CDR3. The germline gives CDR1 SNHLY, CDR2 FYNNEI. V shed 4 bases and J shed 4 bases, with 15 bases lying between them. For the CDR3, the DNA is TGTGCCAGCAGTGGCAACCGGGGGGCTTCAGATACGCAGTATTTT. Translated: CASSGNRGASDTQYF. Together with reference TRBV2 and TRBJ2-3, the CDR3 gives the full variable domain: EPEVTQTPSHQVTQMGQEVILRCVPISNHLYFYWYRQILGQKVEFLVSFYNNEISEKSEIFDDQFSVERPDGSNFTLKIRSTKLEDSAMYFCASSGNRGASDTQYFGPGTRLTVL.

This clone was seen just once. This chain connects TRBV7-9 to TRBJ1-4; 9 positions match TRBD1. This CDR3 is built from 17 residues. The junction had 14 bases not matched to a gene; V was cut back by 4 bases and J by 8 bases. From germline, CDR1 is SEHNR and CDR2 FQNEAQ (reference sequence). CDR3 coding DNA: TGTGCCAGCAGCTCATCCGGGACAGGGAGAGTGGGAGAAAAACTGTTTTTT. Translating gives CASSSSGTGRVGEKLFF.

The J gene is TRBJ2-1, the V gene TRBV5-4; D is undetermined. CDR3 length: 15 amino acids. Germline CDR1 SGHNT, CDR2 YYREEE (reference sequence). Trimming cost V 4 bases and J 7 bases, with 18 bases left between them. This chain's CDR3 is CASSPWSSPRNEQFF. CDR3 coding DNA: TGTGCCAGCAGCCCATGGAGTTCTCCGCGGAATGAGCAGTTCTTC.

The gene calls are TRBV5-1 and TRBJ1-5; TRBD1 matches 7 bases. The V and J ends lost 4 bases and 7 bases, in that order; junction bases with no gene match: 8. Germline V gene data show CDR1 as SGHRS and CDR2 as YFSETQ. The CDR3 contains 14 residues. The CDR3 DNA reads TGCGCCAGCAGCCCACAGGGGCCAGGGCAGCCCCAGCATTTT. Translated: CASSPQGPGQPQHF.

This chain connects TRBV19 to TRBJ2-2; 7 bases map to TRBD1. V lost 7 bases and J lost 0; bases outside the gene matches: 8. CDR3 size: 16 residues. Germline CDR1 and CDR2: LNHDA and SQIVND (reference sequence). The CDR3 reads CASTDPGTANTGELFF. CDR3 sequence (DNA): TGTGCCAGTACCGATCCCGGGACAGCGAACACCGGGGAGCTGTTTTTT.

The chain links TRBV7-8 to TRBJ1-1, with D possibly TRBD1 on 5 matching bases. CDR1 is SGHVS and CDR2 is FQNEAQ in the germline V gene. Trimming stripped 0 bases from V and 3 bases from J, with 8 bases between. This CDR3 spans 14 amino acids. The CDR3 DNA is TGTGCCAGCAGCTTAGCGTGGGGGGACACTGAAGCTTTCTTT. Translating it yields CASSLAWGDTEAFF.

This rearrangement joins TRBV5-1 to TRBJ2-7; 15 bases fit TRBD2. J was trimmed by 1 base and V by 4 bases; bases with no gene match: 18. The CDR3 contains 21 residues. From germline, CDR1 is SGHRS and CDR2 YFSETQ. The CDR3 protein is CASSAGRVTGTSGRYSYEQYF. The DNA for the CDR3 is TGCGCCAGCAGCGCGGGACGGGTAACCGGGACTAGCGGGAGGTATTCCTACGAGCAGTACTTC. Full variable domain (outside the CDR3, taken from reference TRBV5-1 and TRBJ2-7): KAGVTQTPRYLIKTRGQQVTLSCSPISGHRSVSWYQQTPGQGLQFLFEYFSETQRNKGNFPGRFSGRQFSNSRSEMNVSTLELGDSALYLCASSAGRVTGTSGRYSYEQYFGPGTRLTVT.

The CDR3 nucleotides are TGCGCCAGCAGCTTGAAAGGGACAGCCACCATGAACACTGAAGCTTTCTTT. Translated: CASSLKGTATMNTEAFF. The V gene is TRBV5-1, the J gene TRBJ1-1, with 7 nucleotides matching TRBD1. Losses at the gene ends were 1 base for V and 0 bases for J; bases not matched to a gene: 9. Germline CDR1 reads SGHRS; CDR2 reads YFSETQ. CDR3 length: 17 residues.

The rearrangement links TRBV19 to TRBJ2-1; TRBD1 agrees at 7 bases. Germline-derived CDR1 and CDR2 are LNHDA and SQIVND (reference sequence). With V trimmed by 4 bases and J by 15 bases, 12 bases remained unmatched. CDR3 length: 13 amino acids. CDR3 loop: CASSRPQGSSRFF. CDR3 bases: TGTGCCAGTAGTAGACCACAGGGGTCTTCGCGGTTCTTC. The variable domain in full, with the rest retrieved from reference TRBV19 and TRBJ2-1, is DGGITQSPKYLFRKEGQNVTLSCEQNLNHDAMYWYRQDPGQGLRLIYYSQIVNDFQKGDIAEGYSVSREKKESFPLTVTSAQKNPTAFYLCASSRPQGSSRFFGPGTRLTVL.

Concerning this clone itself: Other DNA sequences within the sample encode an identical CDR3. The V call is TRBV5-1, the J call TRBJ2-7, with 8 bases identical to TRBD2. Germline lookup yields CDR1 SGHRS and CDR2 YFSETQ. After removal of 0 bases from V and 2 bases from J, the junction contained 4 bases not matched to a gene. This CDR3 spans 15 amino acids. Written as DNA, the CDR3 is TGCGCCAGCAGCTTGGCCAGCGGGAGCACCTACGAGCAGTACTTC. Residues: CASSLASGSTYEQYF.

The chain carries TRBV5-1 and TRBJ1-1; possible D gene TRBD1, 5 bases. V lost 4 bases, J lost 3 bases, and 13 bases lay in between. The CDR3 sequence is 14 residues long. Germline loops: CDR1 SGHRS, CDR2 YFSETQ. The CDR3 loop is CASSRGTFDTEAFF. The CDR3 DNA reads TGCGCCAGCAGCCGCGGGACTTTTGACACTGAAGCTTTCTTT.

For the CDR3, the DNA is TGTGCCAGCAGTTTACTAGCGGGAGGGCCCGGGGAGCTGTTTTTT. Translation gives CASSLLAGGPGELFF. J is TRBJ2-2 and V is TRBV27, with 12 positions matching TRBD2. After removal of 2 bases from V and 6 bases from J, the junction contained 1 base not matched to a gene. CDR3 length: 15 residues. CDR1 and CDR2 from the germline V gene are MNHEY and SMNVEV (reference sequence).

The CDR3: CASTLAGGPLNEQFF. The CDR3 coding sequence is TGTGCCAGCACCTTAGCGGGAGGGCCGCTGAATGAGCAGTTCTTC. The chain joins TRBV2 to TRBJ2-1; TRBD2 agrees at 11 bases. V dropped 7 bases and J dropped 7; count of bases not matched to a gene: 9. This CDR3 contains 15 residues. Germline lookup yields CDR1 SNHLY and CDR2 FYNNEI.